This is a list of T cell receptor beta chains from one sample in a study of T-cell memory formation after mild COVID-19. One entry per CDR3 protein results from TCRdb running MiXCR on the 5' RACE reads. The table includes about half a million distinct CDR3 sequences, 15% to 20% detected once. Sequencing was carried out using PBMCs or a T cell subset sorted from them (not recorded which). These TCRs come from an adult woman who had mild COVID-19 (a few samples of this study predate the infection). Cell type and time point are not known. Each CDR3 is given with its conserved first and last residue. Each record gives: clone size, D gene, V gene, J gene, CDR3 protein, CDR3 DNA. A D gene is named only where the DNA matches it firmly. A clone size is listed for some rows: how often the clone was seen (once, few, many), or a class if it is expanded.

abundance: .
d_gene: TRBD2
v_gene: TRBV12-3/TRBV12-4
j_gene: TRBJ2-2
CDR3aa: CASSLAGGSTGELFF
CDR3nt: TGTGCCAGCAGCCTAGCGGGAGGAAGCACCGGGGAGCTGTTTTTT

abundance: .
d_gene: .
v_gene: TRBV5-1
j_gene: TRBJ2-2
CDR3aa: CASSLFPGELFF
CDR3nt: TGCGCCAGCAGCTTGTTCCCCGGGGAGCTGTTTTTT

abundance: few
d_gene: TRBD1
v_gene: TRBV30
j_gene: TRBJ2-2
CDR3aa: CAWSADQDRTNTGELFF
CDR3nt: TGTGCCTGGAGTGCCGACCAGGACAGGACGAACACCGGGGAGCTGTTTTTT

abundance: .
d_gene: TRBD1
v_gene: TRBV7-9
j_gene: TRBJ2-3
CDR3aa: CASSSTGGSTDTQYF
CDR3nt: TGTGCCAGCAGCTCAACAGGGGGCAGCACAGATACGCAGTATTTT

abundance: .
d_gene: TRBD1
v_gene: TRBV28
j_gene: TRBJ1-5
CDR3aa: CASRQTGGSYSNQPQHF
CDR3nt: TGTGCCAGCAGACAGACAGGGGGCAGCTATAGCAATCAGCCCCAGCATTTT

abundance: .
d_gene: .
v_gene: TRBV15
j_gene: TRBJ2-5
CDR3aa: CATSRDGTELQETQYF
CDR3nt: TGTGCCACCAGCAGAGATGGGACGGAACTCCAAGAGACCCAGTACTTC

abundance: .
d_gene: .
v_gene: TRBV24-1
j_gene: TRBJ1-5
CDR3aa: CATSDTMNQPQHF
CDR3nt: TGTGCCACCAGTGACACCATGAATCAGCCCCAGCATTTT

abundance: once
d_gene: .
v_gene: TRBV6-6
j_gene: TRBJ2-5
CDR3aa: CASSSLTGRSETQYF
CDR3nt: TGTGCCAGCAGTTCATTGACAGGGAGGTCGGAGACCCAGTACTTC

abundance: .
d_gene: TRBD2
v_gene: TRBV2
j_gene: TRBJ2-1
CDR3aa: CASMVAGGYNEQFF
CDR3nt: TGTGCCAGCATGGTAGCGGGGGGTTACAATGAGCAGTTCTTC

abundance: .
d_gene: TRBD1
v_gene: TRBV7-8
j_gene: TRBJ1-2
CDR3aa: CASSFGTGTYGYTF
CDR3nt: TGTGCCAGCAGCTTTGGGACAGGGACGTATGGCTACACCTTC

abundance: few
d_gene: .
v_gene: TRBV18
j_gene: TRBJ2-5
CDR3aa: CASSPNTRETQYF
CDR3nt: TGTGCCAGCTCACCAAACACCAGGGAGACCCAGTACTTC

abundance: few
d_gene: TRBD1
v_gene: TRBV7-9
j_gene: TRBJ2-7
CDR3aa: CASSPGTAGQYF
CDR3nt: TGTGCCAGCAGCCCCGGGACAGCCGGGCAGTACTTC

abundance: few
d_gene: .
v_gene: TRBV9
j_gene: TRBJ2-1
CDR3aa: CASSGNIGAGVYNEQFF
CDR3nt: TGTGCCAGCAGCGGGAACATCGGGGCAGGGGTATACAATGAGCAGTTCTTC

abundance: .
d_gene: .
v_gene: TRBV12-3/TRBV12-4
j_gene: TRBJ1-3
CDR3aa: CASSGQWEAGNTIYF
CDR3nt: TGTGCCAGCAGTGGACAGTGGGAGGCTGGAAACACCATATATTTT